A single sample is the source of the 2 T cell receptor beta chains below, sequenced in a study of CDR3 diversity in severe acne (dated by TCRdb to between 2017 and 2020). The method was PCR. Instrument used: Illumina HiSeq 2000. TCRdb itself trimmed the public reads at Q25 with fastp, ran MiXCR and retained productive beta chains. Identical CDR3 proteins give one entry, which carries the most common genes and DNA. The sample table holds under 95,000 distinct CDR3 sequences, of which 45% to 50% were seen once. The ten most abundant clones make up roughly a tenth of the sample. The material sequenced was blood. The receptor set was obtained from a male donor in good health, serving as a control.

About this clonotype: One end of the junction is discordant with germline, which a read error may explain. The CDR3 DNA sequence: TGTGCCAGCAGCTTGGTTGGGACCGGGGAGCTGTACTTC. It yields the protein CASSLVGTGELYF. The chain is built from TRBV5-4 and TRBJ2-7, with D possibly being TRBD1 or TRBD2 (5 bases each). CDR1 is SGHNT and CDR2 is YYREEE in the germline V gene (reference sequence). CDR3 length: 13 residues.

V usage is TRBV2 and J usage is TRBJ2-2; tentatively, D is TRBD1 (6 bases). Germline V gene sequence: CDR1 SNHLY, CDR2 FYNNEI. Trimming took off 6 bases at V and 7 bases at J, with 15 bases between the two ends. This CDR3 comprises 14 residues. CDR3 nucleotide sequence: TGTGCCAGCAGAGGCTACAGGGTGATCGGGGAGCTGTTTTTT. Translation gives CASRGYRVIGELFF.